The present T cell receptor beta chain was sequenced within a study of early T cells in non-severe SARS-CoV-2 infection. Study details: Sequencing was performed on bulk RNA from unsorted whole blood, leaving chains unpaired.

Each cDNA molecule carried a unique molecular identifier. TCRdb used MiXCR to reprocess the 5' RACE reads, holding one entry per CDR3 protein. This sample yields around 81,000 distinct CDR3 sequences, of which 11% to 15% are seen a single time; about 10% belongs to the top ten. This CDR3 has 12 residues. Germline V gene data show CDR1 as WSHSY and CDR2 as SAAADI. V was clipped by 0 bases and J by 5 bases, with 4 bases between them. Study conclusions and caveats: Reliance on VDJdb matching favored anti-spike CD8 responses; private and CD4 specificities were missed.

On this clonotype: Its antigen is still unknown.

This receptor was taken from an adult who was a healthcare worker with PCR-confirmed SARS-CoV-2 infection or an uninfected control (not recorded which). The sample taken for sequencing was whole blood. The J gene is TRBJ2-5, the V gene TRBV10-2; no clear D gene. The CDR3 bases are TGCGCCAGCAGTGAGTCCCGGGAGACCCAGTACTTC. It yields the protein CASSESRETQYF.